These 12 T cell receptor beta chains were all obtained from the same sample, sequenced in a study of T cell repertoires in cytomegalovirus infection. Their antigen targets remain unknown. Each CDR3 protein is one row after TCRdb ran MiXCR on the reads. The sample yields 700,000 to 950,000 distinct CDR3 sequences, roughly 33% seen once. Sequencing was performed on cultured CD8+ T cells from PBMCs, taken from culture after CMV antigen stimulation. Source of these receptors: a human donor in good health (CMV status not recorded). Some clones in this sample may be carry-over from other donors' samples.

This clonotype came up a few times. The chain recombines TRBV13 with TRBJ1-4, with TRBD1 as a possible D gene (5 bases). The V end was cut by 6 bases, the J end by 5 bases, with 13 bases between. The germline V gene encodes CDR1 PRHDT and CDR2 FYEKMQ (reference sequence). The CDR3 loop spans 14 amino acids. CDR3 region: CASSLRTSNEKLFF. The CDR3 nucleotides are TGTGCCAGCAGTTTAAGGACATCGAATGAAAAACTGTTTTTT.

The chain combines TRBV6-1 with TRBJ1-2; 9 bases fit TRBD1. V dropped 5 bases and J dropped 9; count of bases not matched to a gene: 13. CDR3 length: 15 amino acids. Germline V gives CDR1 MNHNS, CDR2 SASEGT. CDR3 protein: CASSPHRDRALRYTF. The CDR3 bases are TGTGCCAGCAGTCCCCACCGGGACAGGGCCTTACGCTACACCTTC.

The gene calls are TRBV29-1 and TRBJ1-2, with 10 bases matching TRBD1. The V segment lost 1 base and the J segment 4 bases; nucleotides outside the gene matches: 0. Germline lookup yields CDR1 SQVTM and CDR2 ANQGSEA. This CDR3 is built from 13 residues. CDR3 nucleotide sequence: TGCAGCGTTGAAGGGACAGGGGGCTATGGCTACACCTTC. Protein sequence: CSVEGTGGYGYTF.

The table lists this clonotype with many counts. The chain is built from TRBV7-6 and TRBJ2-2, with D perhaps TRBD2 (6 bases). V was cut by 2 bases and J by 6 bases, with 7 bases left in between. The CDR3 consists of 13 residues. In germline, CDR1 is SGHVS, CDR2 FNYEAQ. The DNA for the CDR3 is TGTGCCAGCAGCTTATCGGGGGCCGGGGAGCTGTTTTTT. It encodes CASSLSGAGELFF.

The V gene is TRBV15, the J gene TRBJ1-1, with no clear D. Germline V gene sequence: CDR1 LNHNV, CDR2 YYDKDF (reference sequence). V was clipped by 0 bases and J by 2 bases, with 10 bases between them. This CDR3 region has 15 residues. CDR3 nucleotides: TGTGCCACCAGCAGAGATTTCGGGGAAAACACTGAAGCTTTCTTT. This codes for CATSRDFGENTEAFF. The full variable domain, completed using reference TRBV15 and TRBJ1-1, is DAMVIQNPRYQVTQFGKPVTLSCSQTLNHNVMYWYQQKSSQAPKLLFHYYDKDFNNEADTPDNFQSRRPNTSFCFLDIRSPGLGDTAMYLCATSRDFGENTEAFFGQGTRLTVV.

The chain couples TRBV27 to TRBJ2-6, with 13 bases identical to TRBD2. With V trimmed by 6 bases and J by 0 bases, 14 bases remained unmatched. The CDR3 is made up of 21 amino acids. The germline CDR1 and CDR2 sequences are MNHEY and SMNVEV (reference sequence). In nucleotides, the CDR3 is TGTGCCAGCAGCAATAATCCGGGACTAGCGGGGCGATACTCTGGGGCCAACGTCCTGACTTTC. It specifies CASSNNPGLAGRYSGANVLTF.

V is TRBV6-1 and J is TRBJ2-7, with 14 bases lining up with TRBD2. The V gene's germline CDR1 is MNHNS and CDR2 SASEGT. This CDR3 is 15 amino acids long. The V gene end was trimmed by 8 bases and the J gene end by 3 bases; junction bases not matched to a gene: 6. CDR3 nucleotides: TGTGCCAGCCGGGGACTAGCGGGGGACTACTACGAGCAGTACTTC. This encodes CASRGLAGDYYEQYF.

This chain joins TRBV6-2 or TRBV6-3 and TRBJ1-5, with 10 nucleotides matching TRBD1. Trimming removed 6 bases from V and 1 base from J; junction bases left unmatched: 9. Germline V gene data show CDR1 as MNHEY and CDR2 as SVGEGT. The CDR3 loop spans 17 amino acids. The CDR3 loop is CASSHGDRGGSNQPQHF. The CDR3 DNA sequence: TGTGCCAGCAGCCACGGGGACAGGGGAGGAAGCAATCAGCCCCAGCATTTT.

CDR3 sequence: CSARTGVSYNEQFF. The CDR3, as DNA: TGCAGTGCTAGGACCGGGGTCAGCTACAATGAGCAGTTCTTC. The chain combines TRBV20-1 with TRBJ2-1; the D gene is possibly TRBD2 (5 bases). Germline values: CDR1 DFQATT, CDR2 SNEGSKA (reference sequence). This CDR3 spans 14 amino acids. Between the trimmed V and J ends, which lost 3 bases and 3 bases, there was a span of 12 bases.

Many counts were recorded for this clonotype. The chain links TRBV6-6 to TRBJ2-3; D not resolved. CDR1 and CDR2 (germline): MNHNY, SVGAGI (reference sequence). V gave up 2 bases and J gave up 0 bases, with 12 bases separating them. The CDR3 contains 16 residues. Here the CDR3 DNA reads TGTGCCAGCAGTTACCCGACGGATTCTAGCACAGATACGCAGTATTTT. Amino acids: CASSYPTDSSTDTQYF.

The table lists this clonotype with a few counts. The rearrangement uses TRBV27 and TRBJ2-2; 8 bases are shared with TRBD1. Germline CDR1 reads MNHEY; CDR2 reads SMNVEV (reference sequence). V shed 3 bases, J shed 4 bases, and the junction held 4 bases outside the gene matches. The CDR3 length is 15 residues. The CDR3 sequence is CASSLGQVPTGELFF. The CDR3 DNA sequence: TGTGCCAGCAGTTTGGGACAGGTTCCCACCGGGGAGCTGTTTTTT.

This chain uses TRBV4-1 with TRBJ1-5; no reliable D call. This CDR3 spans 15 amino acids. The germline V gene has CDR1 MGHRA and CDR2 YSYEKL. Trimming took off 1 base at V and 0 bases at J, with 7 bases between the two ends. This chain's CDR3 is CASSQGGDSNQPQHF. DNA of the CDR3: TGCGCCAGCAGCCAAGGCGGGGATAGCAATCAGCCCCAGCATTTT.